Following are 8 T cell receptor beta chains from one sample sequenced in a study of blood T cells in healthy people across ages. Primed by a sample-barcoded 5' primer and a J-beta primer mix, a second PCR proceeded for roughly 7 to 12 cycles. One entry per CDR3 protein, called by TCRdb with MiXCR from the 5' RACE reads. The data hold more than 1,000,000 distinct CDR3 sequences, with around 25% observed a single time. The sample was also linked to a second study, of T cells of mothers and their children.

Specimen: blood. The receptors derive from a girl aged 2 to 10 in good health.

The chain links TRBV3-1 to TRBJ2-5; tentative D call: TRBD1 (6 bases). Trimming stripped 2 bases from V and 5 bases from J, with 18 bases between. CDR1 and CDR2 from the germline V gene are LGHDT and YNNKEL (reference sequence). This CDR3 has 16 amino acids. CDR3 sequence (DNA): TGTGCCAGCAGCCAACCCTACAGGGTGTCAGGGGAGACCCAGTACTTC. Translated: CASSQPYRVSGETQYF.

This clonotype was observed a handful of times. V gene TRBV9 combines with J gene TRBJ2-2; D might be TRBD2 (5 bases). The CDR3 spans 14 residues. Trimming left V 6 bases short and J 6 bases short, with 15 bases between. CDR1 and CDR2 (germline): SGDLS, YYNGEE. The CDR3 loop is CASNARGLAGELFF. The CDR3 bases are TGTGCCAGCAACGCCCGGGGTCTAGCCGGGGAGCTGTTTTTT.

This chain uses TRBV5-1 with TRBJ2-5; 9 positions agree with TRBD1. CDR1 is SGHRS and CDR2 is YFSETQ in the germline V gene. This CDR3 is built from 13 residues. The V gene end was trimmed by 4 bases and the J gene end by 6 bases; junction bases not matched to a gene: 4. DNA of the CDR3: TGCGCCAGCAGCGTGACAGGGGGACAGACCCAGTACTTC. Translated: CASSVTGGQTQYF.

This rearrangement joins TRBV10-3 to TRBJ2-5; perhaps TRBD2 as D (6 bases). Near its end, the DNA agrees better with TRBJ2-1, so the J call may be wrong. This CDR3 spans 12 amino acids. CDR1 and CDR2 from the germline V gene are ENHRY and SYGVKD. This CDR3 is CAIPGLDNEQFF. The CDR3 DNA follows: TGTGCCATCCCGGGACTCGATAATGAGCAGTTCTTC.

Worth noting for this clonotype: The CDR3 carries no conserved terminal phenylalanine or tryptophan, so it likely arises from a read error. The V gene is TRBV5-1, the J gene TRBJ2-7; D uncertain. Trimming removed 4 bases at V and 3 bases at J, with 8 bases between. The germline gives CDR1 SGHRS, CDR2 YFSETQ. This CDR3 is built from 12 residues. CDR3 nucleotides: TGCGCCAGCAGCGAGAATTACTACGAGCAGTACTCC. This gives the protein CASSENYYEQYS.

This chain links TRBV27 with TRBJ2-5; tentatively, D is TRBD1 or TRBD2 (5 bases each). The J call is in doubt because the DNA end fits TRBJ2-7 better. CDR3 length: 14 residues. Germline CDR1 MNHEY, CDR2 SMNVEV (reference sequence). CDR3 DNA: TGTGCCAGCACGACAGCGGTCCATAGCTACGAGCAGTACTTC. It codes for CASTTAVHSYEQYF.

This clonotype has at least ten counts. The chain has TRBV18 and TRBJ2-7; D is tentatively TRBD1 or TRBD2 (5 bases each). V was cut by 6 bases and J by 7 bases, with 16 bases left in between. The V gene's germline CDR1 is KGHSH and CDR2 LQKENI. This CDR3 is 13 amino acids long. The CDR3 sequence: CASSWDPTREQYF. Written as DNA, the CDR3 is TGTGCCAGCTCGTGGGACCCCACGAGGGAGCAGTACTTC.

The CDR3 nucleotides are TGTGCCAGCAGCTGGCGGGACAGGGCATACGAGCAGTACTTC. Its translation is CASSWRDRAYEQYF. The chain is built from TRBV7-9 and TRBJ2-7; 9 nucleotides align to TRBD1. Germline V gene sequence: CDR1 SEHNR, CDR2 FQNEAQ (reference sequence). This CDR3 region has 14 residues. The J segment lost 4 bases and the V segment lost 4 bases, leaving 5 bases of the junction unmatched.